Listed here is a single T cell receptor beta chain. Clones were read by immunoSEQ multiplex PCR, and TCRdb kept only the in-frame ones, dropping some. Altogether fewer than 90,000 clones are present, approximately 94% being singletons, with the ten largest covering more than 0.2%. This record belongs to a study of technical replicates of blood from a handful of donors. The sample was T cells isolated from PBMCs. The receptor comes from a human donor in good health.

The CDR3 is CSVDIDEQFF. In DNA, the CDR3 is TGCAGCGTGGACATCGATGAGCAGTTCTTC. The V and J genes are TRBV29-1 and TRBJ2-1, with D maybe TRBD1 (5 bases). The CDR3 has 10 residues. Trimming took 6 bases from V and 8 from J, leaving 8 bases between them. Germline loops: CDR1 SQVTM, CDR2 ANQGSEA.